The entry that follows covers one T cell receptor beta chain sequence. Germline V gene data show CDR1 as KGHSH and CDR2 as LQKENI. The length of the CDR3 is 14 residues. Trimming pared 3 bases from V and 2 bases from J, leaving 11 bases between. The data were obtained in a study of blood T cell repertoires in COVID-19. On the study more broadly: Collection of acute and convalescent COVID-19 samples took place in the United States, Italy and Spain. T cells, B-cell-depleted T cells, or PBMCs supplied cDNA or gDNA.

Methods used by the authors: For nucleated cells, counts were estimated from reference gene primer amplification. The protocol was immunoSEQ multiplex PCR, while the TCRdb copy is restricted to in-frame clones and leaves out a portion. That table is the source of V, J and clone size, and D and trimming were worked out from the DNA. Among approximately 250,000 clones listed, 75% to 85% were seen once. The source is a woman aged 50 to 60 with acute or convalescent COVID-19. The sequencing sample was made of peripheral blood. The V gene is TRBV18, the J gene TRBJ2-7; D may be TRBD1 (6 bases). This CDR3 is CASSPRDTPYEQYF. CDR3 DNA sequence: TGTGCCAGCTCACCTAGGGACACTCCCTACGAGCAGTACTTC. Filled out from reference TRBV18 and TRBJ2-7, the complete variable domain reads NAGVMQNPRHLVRRRGQEARLRCSPMKGHSHVYWYRQLPEEGLKFMVYLQKENIIDESGMPKERFSAEFPKEGPSILRIQQVVRGDSAAYFCASSPRDTPYEQYFGPGTRLTVT.